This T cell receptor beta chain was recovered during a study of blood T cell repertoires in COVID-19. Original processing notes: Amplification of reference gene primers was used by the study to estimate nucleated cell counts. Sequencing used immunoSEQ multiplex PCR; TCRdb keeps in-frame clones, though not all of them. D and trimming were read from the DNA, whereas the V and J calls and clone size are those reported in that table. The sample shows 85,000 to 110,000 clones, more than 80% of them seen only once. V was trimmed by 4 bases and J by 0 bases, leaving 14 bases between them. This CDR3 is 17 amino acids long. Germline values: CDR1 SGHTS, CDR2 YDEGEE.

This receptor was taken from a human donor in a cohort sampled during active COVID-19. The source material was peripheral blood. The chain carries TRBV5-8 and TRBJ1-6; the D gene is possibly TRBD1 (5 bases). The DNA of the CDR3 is TGTGCCAGCAGCACTCGACGACAGCTCTCCTATAATTCACCCCTCCACTTT. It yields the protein CASSTRRQLSYNSPLHF.